A single sample is the source of the 4 T cell receptor beta chains below, sequenced in a study of T cell repertoires in cytomegalovirus infection. For these TCRs, the target antigens are not known. Each CDR3 protein is one row after TCRdb ran MiXCR on the reads. The sample includes 680,000 or so distinct CDR3 sequences, about 33% seen only once; the top ten take 15% to 20%. The sequencing used cultured PBMCs, collected from culture after CMV antigen stimulation. The receptor source for this set is a human donor in good health (CMV status not recorded). Some clones in this sample may be carry-over from other donors' samples.

The chain carries TRBV2 and TRBJ2-3; the D is unclear. Germline CDR1 and CDR2: SNHLY and FYNNEI. The CDR3 runs to 13 residues. The V end was cut by 3 bases, the J end by 4 bases, with 8 bases between. The CDR3 loop is CASSDGRPDTQYF. CDR3 nucleotides: TGTGCCAGCAGTGATGGACGCCCAGATACGCAGTATTTT. Supplemented by reference TRBV2 and TRBJ2-3, the full variable domain reads EPEVTQTPSHQVTQMGQEVILRCVPISNHLYFYWYRQILGQKVEFLVSFYNNEISEKSEIFDDQFSVERPDGSNFTLKIRSTKLEDSAMYFCASSDGRPDTQYFGPGTRLTVL.

The rearrangement uses TRBV9 and TRBJ2-1; possible D gene TRBD2, 6 bases. V was pared by 3 bases and J by 1 base, with 11 bases between. Germline assignment: CDR1 SGDLS and CDR2 YYNGEE. This CDR3 comprises 15 residues. The CDR3, as DNA: TGTGCCAGCAGCGACGGGAGCCGTTCCTACAATGAGCAGTTCTTC. Its protein product is CASSDGSRSYNEQFF. Complete variable domain (other parts from reference TRBV9 and TRBJ2-1): DSGVTQTPKHLITATGQRVTLRCSPRSGDLSVYWYQQSLDQGLQFLIQYYNGEERAKGNILERFSAQQFPDLHSELNLSSLELGDSALYFCASSDGSRSYNEQFFGPGTRLTVL.

This chain links TRBV28 with TRBJ2-7; D is undetermined. The V gene's germline CDR1 is MDHEN and CDR2 SYDVKM. The CDR3 runs to 14 residues. V lost 3 bases, J lost 0 bases, and 9 bases lay in between. CDR3 residues: CASSLLGISYEQYF. The CDR3 region has the DNA TGTGCCAGCAGTTTGTTAGGGATCTCCTACGAGCAGTACTTC. The variable domain in full, with the rest retrieved from reference TRBV28 and TRBJ2-7, is DVKVTQSSRYLVKRTGEKVFLECVQDMDHENMFWYRQDPGLGLRLIYFSYDVKMKEKGDIPEGYSVSREKKERFSLILESASTNQTSMYLCASSLLGISYEQYFGPGTRLTVT.

This clonotype was seen more than once but under ten times. The J gene is TRBJ1-5, the V gene TRBV19; a weak D match, TRBD1 (5 bases). This CDR3 has 16 residues. Between the trimmed V and J ends, which lost 3 bases and 0 bases, there was a span of 12 bases. Germline values: CDR1 LNHDA, CDR2 SQIVND (reference sequence). The CDR3 region is CASSITGTHSNQPQHF. In nucleotides, the CDR3 is TGTGCCAGTAGTATCACCGGGACCCATAGCAATCAGCCCCAGCATTTT.